This TCR beta chain is from a study of cytomegalovirus exposure and HLA in healthy donors (dated by TCRdb to about 2017). About the full investigation: An earlier analysis of approximately 640 of the donors reported 250 to 350 Gb of sequence data and roughly 110 million unique TCR beta sequences from 150 million to 200 million T cells. Approximately 310 gigabases of sequencing data and about 92 million unique TCR sequences made up an early release that covered about 640 HLA-typed donors. Of the approximately 370 genotyped donors, 70% to 90% were placed in the genetic ancestry cluster associated with self-reported Caucasian donors. The study aimed to test whether cataloging public T cell receptors could reveal signatures of past pathogen exposure. The study profiled the T cell repertoires of approximately 700 subjects by immunosequencing and related them to cytomegalovirus serostatus. Besides the first cohort of 666 subjects, a separate validation cohort made up of some 110 different subjects was used. To predict cytomegalovirus infection status, the study brought together high-throughput TCR immunosequencing, statistical association of individual TCRs with disease status, and machine learning. In a later analysis, previously published TCR beta repertoires from 670 or so donors were re-analyzed and high-resolution HLA genotyping was added so that TCR occurrence patterns could be studied. In the later analysis, no new phenotypic data were used to find candidate immune exposures; instead, reliance was placed on TCR beta sequences and their occurrence across donors. In an earlier analysis of 587 of the donors, high-throughput TCR beta sequencing was used to judge whether each TCR beta V gene segment behaved as functional or pseudogenic. Donor age, sex, ethnicity and CMV serostatus were compiled alongside the repertoire data. In a later genetic analysis, genome-wide SNP genotypes for about 60% of the 666 donors were used, and that subset was treated as a discovery cohort. All discovery cohort repertoires had been generated using a single sequencing platform. Both class I and class II loci were covered by HLA typing, at four-digit resolution. Typing coverage varied by locus: roughly 629-630 donors for A, B, C, DRB1 and DQB1; roughly 500 for DQA1; more than 600 for DPA1; 450 to 480 for DPB1. Four to six DR-DQ haplotypes were handled as single units for association and clustering because linkage in the cohort was strong. On average, roughly 200,000 unique TCR beta nucleotide sequences were sequenced per donor among roughly 430 genotyped donors of the cohort, with roughly 18% of those sequences being non-productive.

Library method: the immunoSEQ multiplex PCR assay. The multiplex PCR relied on a mix of 60 forward primers for TCR Vbeta segments and 13 reverse primers for TCR Jbeta segments. The CDR3 region of rearranged TCR beta genes was amplified from genomic DNA with a multiplex PCR assay. The Illumina HiSeq System was used to sequence the amplified TCR beta libraries as 87-base-pair reads. The authors processed their data as follows. Across the 700 or so repertoires, a later analysis counted 75 million to 90 million unique TCR beta chains, some 11 million of which were shared by at least two donors. To remove PCR and sequencing errors, raw reads were error-corrected and collapsed into unique sequences using a nearest-neighbor algorithm that merged closely related sequences. V, D and J gene segments were assigned by aligning CDR3 sequences to IMGT reference sequences. For a sequence to be retained, a match of at least six nucleotides was required to both a V gene segment and a J gene segment. Rearrangements were called productive when the CDR3 lacked stop codons and stayed in frame with V and J; all others were non-productive. CDR3 was defined by IMGT convention, running from the second conserved V-encoded cysteine to the conserved J-encoded phenylalanine. In an earlier analysis of some 550 of the donors, sequences lacking an unambiguous match to a single V gene segment were excluded. An earlier analysis of almost 600 of the donors classified V segments as functional when productive rearrangements were above 56.7% and as segregating when the standard deviation between donors was above 5%. A statistical classification framework was developed to diagnose cytomegalovirus status using the catalog of TCR beta chain sequences. In a later analysis, V and J genes were assigned by comparing TCR nucleotide sequences against IMGT/GENE-DB human TR gene sequences. In a later analysis, CDR3 sequences and most-parsimonious VDJ recombination scenarios were assigned using the TCRdist pipeline. A later analysis defined each TCR beta chain by its CDR3 amino acid sequence plus V-gene family, and excluded reads lacking a unique V-gene family. To address suspected cross-contamination and a sequencing artifact, a later analysis removed roughly 580 highly shared, low-generation-probability nucleotide sequences. For each public chain, a later analysis derived a clonal expansion index from normalized ranks of inferred template counts within each repertoire. A later analysis computed generation probabilities with a VDJ recombination model fitted to out-of-frame rearrangements, and checked the results against IGoR. Hypergeometric tests were used in a later analysis to score TCR-TCR, TCR-HLA and TCR-CMV co-occurrence, with a repertoire-size bias correction applied to the TCR pairs. In a later analysis, false discovery rates were estimated by permuting HLA or CMV assignments 20 times. In a later analysis, co-occurring TCRs were grouped using DBSCAN, with TCRdist sequence similarity added in when clustering inside HLA-allele-positive subsets. For co-occurrence clustering, repertoires with fewer than 30,000 or more than 120,000 public chains were excluded, along with about five repertoires with anomalous nucleotide sharing. The table comes from immuneACCESS by way of TCRdb, which keeps in-frame sequences with V and J called. Part of the clones is missing from these tables; in studies checked, under half for an unresolved V gene and the rest for unknown reasons. V, J and clone size are taken as reported in that table, and D and trimming were inferred from the DNA itself. For this sample the table gives about 110,000 clones, of which approximately 69% were detected only once. The ten largest clones represent around 4.3% of the sample.

Of note for this clone: The clone's antigen remains unknown. No base quality information exists; no much larger clone differs at one position.

Study-wide findings and limitations: Most CMV-associated TCR beta chains appeared to be HLA-restricted in a later analysis, and the HLA associations seemed to be driven largely by CMV exposure. According to the authors, the approach could potentially be generalized to other disease states and immunological phenotypes. Because HLA typing was unavailable for some donors at each locus, only the typed subset was used in association tests. The study listed 164 TCR beta chains as associated with cytomegalovirus. A later analysis reported that several top co-occurrence clusters appeared linked to parvovirus B19, influenza, CMV and Epstein-Barr virus. Compared with the roughly 700-donor mean, donors in an Asian-associated ancestry cluster had fewer N-insertions in productive TCRs, according to a later genetic analysis. In a later genetic analysis, a missense DCLRE1C variant was associated with V-gene and J-gene trimming of TCR beta chains, and the association was replicated in an independent cohort. For the cohort, immune exposure information was limited to CMV serostatus. A group of highly shared sequence variants was considered likely to be a technical artifact of the sequencing pipeline. In a later analysis, the rate of TCR association differed among HLA loci, with DRB1 alleles having the most associated TCRs and HLA-C alleles having the fewest. Presence/absence analyses assumed roughly uniform sequencing depth across donors, an assumption that may not hold. Approximately 18 rarely observed V segments, including chromosome 9 orphons, were excluded from the earlier analysis of several hundred of the donors because counts were too low. The classifier was reported to diagnose cytomegalovirus status with high specificity and sensitivity in both the original and validation cohorts. In a later analysis, HLA-associated TCR beta chains showed more clonal expansion and lower generation probabilities than non-associated chains that were equally common. The 87-base-pair reads could not distinguish some IMGT-functional V segments, including TRBV6-2 and TRBV6-3, so those segments were excluded. A further reported finding was that TCR beta sequences accurately predicted the HLA-A and HLA-B alleles for most subjects in the first cohort. In an earlier analysis of some 500 of the donors, most TCR beta V segments appeared in productive rearrangements about 87% or about 30% of the time, broadly matching IMGT annotations. A later analysis associated about 17,000 TCR beta sequences with specific HLA alleles at a false discovery rate of 0.05. Correlated functional status among segregating V segments might reflect linkage disequilibrium, but an unknown experimental factor could not be ruled out. Only TCR beta chains were sequenced in this cohort, and the absence of alpha or paired-chain data limited detectable features. Strong co-occurrence of HLA alleles, especially DR and DQ, made assigning TCR associations to individual alleles difficult. In vitro tests confirmed that a few of the cytomegalovirus-associated TCR beta chains recognize cytomegalovirus antigens. Most TCR sequences were observed very rarely across donors, whereas some public TCRs were present in many individuals.

In the germline V gene, CDR1 corresponds to SGHTA and CDR2 to FQGNSA. V has 5 bases trimmed and J has 2 bases trimmed; junction bases matching no gene number 11. The CDR3 runs 17 amino acids, cysteine and phenylalanine included. Left in the record is the CDR3 DNA by itself, 51 bases read in frame from the first base. The cohort was made up of approximately 670 healthy bone marrow donors. At the time of sampling, every cohort member was nominally healthy, though immune exposures that went unrecorded were likely present. The donor tested CMV seropositive, placing the donor among the approximately 290 seropositive members of the cohort. Each donor provided a peripheral blood sample, and peripheral blood mononuclear cells were used for TCR beta sequencing. Genomic DNA extraction from the blood cell samples was performed with the Qiagen DNeasy Blood Extraction Kit.

The receptor comes from a woman aged 40 to 55 in good health and CMV-seropositive. Sequencing used PBMCs. The chain is made from TRBV7-2 and TRBJ2-7; TRBD2 agrees with 11 junctional bases. The DNA sequence is given as TGTGCCAGCAGCCATGGCCCGGGACTAGCGGACGCCTACGAGCAGTACTTC. It encodes CASSHGPGLADAYEQYF.